The present T cell receptor beta chain was sequenced within a study of Graves' ophthalmopathy and Graves' hyperthyroidism. RNA transcripts were the source from which TCR beta CDR3 regions were amplified. First-round RT-PCR with HTBI primers preceded a second-round multiplex PCR. TCRdb redid the calling of the multiplex PCR reads with MiXCR, one entry per CDR3 protein. The table includes some 400,000 distinct CDR3 sequences, 15% to 20% detected once. Study-level points and caveats: Most expanded clonotypes from thyroid (those above 0.001 frequency) were also found in blood.

This CDR3 is 16 amino acids long. The V gene lost 2 bases and the J gene lost 0 bases, with 14 bases spanning the gap. The germline CDR1 and CDR2 sequences are MDHEN and SYDVKM. This clonotype was detected many times. Its specificity is unknown. Sequenced sample: peripheral blood. J is TRBJ2-7 and V is TRBV28, with D tentatively TRBD1 (6 bases). The receptor was isolated from a woman aged 18-30 years with Graves' ophthalmopathy. The CDR3 DNA follows: TGTGCCAGCAGTTTACTGCAACAGGGAAGCTCCTACGAGCAGTACTTC. It translates to CASSLLQQGSSYEQYF.